Sequencing of this T cell receptor (beta chain) was carried out in a study of control samples from healthy donors and cancer patients. Germline V lookup: CDR1 MNHNS, CDR2 SASEGT. The V end lost 3 bases, the J end lost 4 bases, and 7 bases lay between the germline ends. The length of the CDR3 is 13 residues. Produced via immunoSEQ multiplex PCR; TCRdb's table is partial and in-frame only. The profile shows around 84,000 clones, 90% to 95% of them singletons. This sequence joins TRBV6-1 and TRBJ1-5; D not resolved. The sequence came from a man aged 30 to 45 in good health. Material: blood. For the CDR3, the DNA is TGTGCCAGCAGTGATGGTTTAAATCAGCCCCAGCATTTT. Protein product: CASSDGLNQPQHF.